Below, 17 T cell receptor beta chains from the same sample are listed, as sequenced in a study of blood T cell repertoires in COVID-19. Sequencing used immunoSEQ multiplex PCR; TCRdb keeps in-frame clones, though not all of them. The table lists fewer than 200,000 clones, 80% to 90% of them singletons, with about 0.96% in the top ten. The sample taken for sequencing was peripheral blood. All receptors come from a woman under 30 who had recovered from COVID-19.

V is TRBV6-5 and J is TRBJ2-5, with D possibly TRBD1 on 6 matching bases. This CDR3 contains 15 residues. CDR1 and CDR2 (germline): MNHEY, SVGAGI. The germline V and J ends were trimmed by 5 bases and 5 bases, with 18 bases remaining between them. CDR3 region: CASSKTGTGIETQYF. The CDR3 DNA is TGTGCCAGCAGTAAGACGGGCACAGGGATTGAGACCCAGTACTTC.

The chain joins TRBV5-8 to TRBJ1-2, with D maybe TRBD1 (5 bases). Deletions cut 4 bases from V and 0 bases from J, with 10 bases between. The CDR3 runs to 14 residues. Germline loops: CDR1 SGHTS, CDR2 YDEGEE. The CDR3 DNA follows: TGTGCCAGCAGCCGCGGGGGGGCTAACTATGGCTACACCTTC. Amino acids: CASSRGGANYGYTF.

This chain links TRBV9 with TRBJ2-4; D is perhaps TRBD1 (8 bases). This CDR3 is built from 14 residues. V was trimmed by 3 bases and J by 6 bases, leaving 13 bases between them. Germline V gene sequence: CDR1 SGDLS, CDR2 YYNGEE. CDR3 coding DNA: TGTGCCAGCAGCGCGACAGGGGAGGGAAACATTCAGTACTTC. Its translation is CASSATGEGNIQYF.

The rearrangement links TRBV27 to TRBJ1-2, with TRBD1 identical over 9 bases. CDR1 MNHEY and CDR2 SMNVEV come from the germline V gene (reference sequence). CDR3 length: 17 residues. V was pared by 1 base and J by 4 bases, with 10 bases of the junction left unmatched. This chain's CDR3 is CASSLLDRGGYGYGYTF. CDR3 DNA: TGTGCCAGCAGTTTATTGGACAGGGGAGGGTATGGCTATGGCTACACCTTC.

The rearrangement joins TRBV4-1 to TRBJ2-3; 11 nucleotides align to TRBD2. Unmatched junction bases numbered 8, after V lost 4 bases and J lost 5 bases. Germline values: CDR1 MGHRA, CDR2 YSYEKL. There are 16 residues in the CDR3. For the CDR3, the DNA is TGCGCCAGCAGCCTCCTAGTAGCGGGGGGGCAAGATACGCAGTATTTT. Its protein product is CASSLLVAGGQDTQYF.

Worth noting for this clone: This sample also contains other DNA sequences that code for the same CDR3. The DNA of the CDR3 is TGTGCCAGTACCCCAGGGTTCAGCTCTGGGGCCAACGTCCTGACTTTC. Protein product: CASTPGFSSGANVLTF. The chain combines TRBV19 with TRBJ2-6; maybe TRBD1 (5 bases). CDR1 and CDR2 (germline): LNHDA, SQIVND (reference sequence). CDR3 length: 16 amino acids. With 7 bases removed from V and 0 bases from J, the gap between germline ends came to 13 bases. Combining the CDR3 with reference TRBV19 and TRBJ2-6 gives the whole variable domain DGGITQSPKYLFRKEGQNVTLSCEQNLNHDAMYWYRQDPGQGLRLIYYSQIVNDFQKGDIAEGYSVSREKKESFPLTVTSAQKNPTAFYLCASTPGFSSGANVLTFGAGSRLTVL.

CDR3 sequence reads: CASTSSGRATDTQYF. The CDR3 bases are TGTGCCAGTACCTCTAGCGGGAGGGCCACAGATACGCAGTATTTT. The chain has TRBV7-3 and TRBJ2-3; the match to TRBD2 covers 12 bases. CDR1 and CDR2 from the germline V gene are SGHTA and FQGTGA. The CDR3 sequence is 15 residues long. J was trimmed by 2 bases and V by 9 bases; bases with no gene match: 6.

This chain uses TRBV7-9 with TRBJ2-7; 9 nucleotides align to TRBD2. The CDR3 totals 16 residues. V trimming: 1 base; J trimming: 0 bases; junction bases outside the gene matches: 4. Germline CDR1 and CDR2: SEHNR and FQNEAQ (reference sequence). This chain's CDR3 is CASSLGSGGSSYEQYF. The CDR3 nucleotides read TGTGCCAGCAGCTTAGGTAGCGGGGGCAGCTCCTACGAGCAGTACTTC.

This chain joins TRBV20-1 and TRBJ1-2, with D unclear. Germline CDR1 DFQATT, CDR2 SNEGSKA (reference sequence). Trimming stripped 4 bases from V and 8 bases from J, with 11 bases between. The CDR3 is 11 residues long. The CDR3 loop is CSAIAGSGYTF. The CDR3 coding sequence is TGCAGTGCTATTGCGGGATCAGGCTACACCTTC.

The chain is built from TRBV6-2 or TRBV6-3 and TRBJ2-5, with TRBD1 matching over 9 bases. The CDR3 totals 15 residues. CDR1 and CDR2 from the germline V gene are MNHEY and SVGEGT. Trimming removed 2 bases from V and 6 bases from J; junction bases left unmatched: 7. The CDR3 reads CASSYLSGQGQTQYF. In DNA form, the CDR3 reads TGTGCCAGCAGTTACCTATCGGGACAGGGACAGACCCAGTACTTC.

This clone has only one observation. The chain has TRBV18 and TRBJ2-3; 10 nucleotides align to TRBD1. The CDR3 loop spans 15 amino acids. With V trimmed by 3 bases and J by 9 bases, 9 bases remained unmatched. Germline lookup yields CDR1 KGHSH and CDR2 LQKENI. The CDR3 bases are TGTGCCAGCTCACCCGGGACAGGGGCCTCAAGGACGCAGTATTTT. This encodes CASSPGTGASRTQYF.

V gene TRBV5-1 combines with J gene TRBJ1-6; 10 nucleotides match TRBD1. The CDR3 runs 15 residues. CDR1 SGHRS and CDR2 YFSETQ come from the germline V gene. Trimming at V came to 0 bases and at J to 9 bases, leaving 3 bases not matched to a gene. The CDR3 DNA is TGCGCCAGCAGCTTGGACGGGACAGGGGCTTCACCCCTCCACTTT. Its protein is CASSLDGTGASPLHF.

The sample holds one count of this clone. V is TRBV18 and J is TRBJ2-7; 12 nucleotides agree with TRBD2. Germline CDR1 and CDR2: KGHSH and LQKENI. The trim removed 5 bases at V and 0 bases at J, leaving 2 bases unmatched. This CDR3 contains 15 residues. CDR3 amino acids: CASSLLAGGSYEQYF. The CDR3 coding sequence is TGTGCCAGCTCATTACTAGCGGGGGGCTCCTACGAGCAGTACTTC. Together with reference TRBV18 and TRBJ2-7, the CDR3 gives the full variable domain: NAGVMQNPRHLVRRRGQEARLRCSPMKGHSHVYWYRQLPEEGLKFMVYLQKENIIDESGMPKERFSAEFPKEGPSILRIQQVVRGDSAAYFCASSLLAGGSYEQYFGPGTRLTVT.

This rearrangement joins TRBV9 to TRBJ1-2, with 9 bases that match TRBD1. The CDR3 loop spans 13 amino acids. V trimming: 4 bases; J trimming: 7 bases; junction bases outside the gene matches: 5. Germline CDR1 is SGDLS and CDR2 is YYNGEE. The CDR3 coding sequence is TGTGCCAGCAGCCCGGGACAGGGAGGTGGCTACACCTTC. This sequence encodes CASSPGQGGGYTF.

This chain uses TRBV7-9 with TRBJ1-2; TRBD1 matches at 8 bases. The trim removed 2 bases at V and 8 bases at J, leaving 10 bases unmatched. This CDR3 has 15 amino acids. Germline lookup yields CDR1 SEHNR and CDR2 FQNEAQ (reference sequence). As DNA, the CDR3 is TGTGCCAGCAGCTTAATTCCCCCGGACAGGGTCGGCTACACCTTC. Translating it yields CASSLIPPDRVGYTF.

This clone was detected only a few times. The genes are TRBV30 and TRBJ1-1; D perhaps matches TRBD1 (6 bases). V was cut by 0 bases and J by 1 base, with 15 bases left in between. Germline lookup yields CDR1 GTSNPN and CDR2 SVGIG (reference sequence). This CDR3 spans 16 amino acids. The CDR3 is CAWSVGAGRGNTEAFF. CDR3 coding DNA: TGTGCCTGGAGTGTAGGTGCTGGCAGGGGGAACACTGAAGCTTTCTTT. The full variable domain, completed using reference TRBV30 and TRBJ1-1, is SQTIHQWPATLVQPVGSPLSLECTVEGTSNPNLYWYRQAAGRGLQLLFYSVGIGQISSEVPQNLSASRPQDRQFILSSKKLLLSDSGFYLCAWSVGAGRGNTEAFFGQGTRLTVV.

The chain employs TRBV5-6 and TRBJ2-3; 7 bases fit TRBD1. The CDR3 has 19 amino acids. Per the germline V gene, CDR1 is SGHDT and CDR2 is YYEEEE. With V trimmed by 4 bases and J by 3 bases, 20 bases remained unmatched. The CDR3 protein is CASSPTLLVDRATTDTQYF. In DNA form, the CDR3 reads TGTGCCAGCAGCCCGACGCTACTCGTTGACAGGGCCACAACAGATACGCAGTATTTT.